The next 15 T cell receptor beta chains were all read from a single sample in a study of long-term antiretroviral therapy in people with HIV. Runs used v3.0 of the immunoSEQ assay and were done at survey level. TCRdb's copy holds only in-frame clones and misses some; the assay was immunoSEQ multiplex PCR. The table lists 20,000 to 25,000 clones, over 80% of them singletons, with approximately 9.3% in the top ten. The specimen comprised unsorted PBMCs, sampled 1.2 years after starting antiretroviral therapy. The receptors shown here come from a woman between 40 and 50 years old with HIV.

The chain has TRBV4-1 and TRBJ2-5; 7 bases are shared with TRBD2. Germline CDR1 MGHRA, CDR2 YSYEKL. The CDR3 has 15 residues. Germline trimming cut 1 base from V and 2 bases from J; bases unmatched to any gene: 4. The CDR3 loop reads CASSQGGGGQETQYF. CDR3 bases: TGCGCCAGCAGCCAAGGCGGCGGGGGTCAAGAGACCCAGTACTTC.

This rearrangement joins TRBV28 to TRBJ1-3; D call uncertain. Trimming stripped 5 bases from V and 2 bases from J, with 4 bases between. Germline CDR1 reads MDHEN; CDR2 reads SYDVKM. This CDR3 has 12 amino acids. Here the CDR3 reads CASSPPGNTIYF. DNA for the CDR3: TGTGCCAGCAGTCCCCCTGGAAACACCATATATTTT.

The chain joins TRBV4-2 to TRBJ2-1, with 9 bases matching TRBD2. The V segment lost 0 bases and the J segment 4 bases; nucleotides outside the gene matches: 4. From germline, CDR1 is LGHNA and CDR2 YNFKEQ. This CDR3 is 16 amino acids long. CDR3 residues: CASSQDRLAEYNEQFF. The DNA for the CDR3 is TGTGCCAGCAGCCAAGATCGACTAGCGGAGTACAATGAGCAGTTCTTC.

V and J are TRBV10-3 and TRBJ2-7; D may be TRBD2 (6 bases). Germline CDR1 ENHRY, CDR2 SYGVKD. V dropped 6 bases and J dropped 0 bases, with 9 bases sitting between them. The CDR3 totals 13 residues. The chain's CDR3 is CAIRSGDSYEQYF. CDR3 DNA: TGTGCCATCAGGTCGGGGGACTCCTACGAGCAGTACTTC.

The chain combines TRBV27 with TRBJ2-7, with D possibly being TRBD2 (5 bases). Between the trimmed V and J ends, which lost 4 bases and 3 bases, there was a span of 16 bases. Germline V gives CDR1 MNHEY, CDR2 SMNVEV (reference sequence). CDR3 length: 15 residues. The CDR3: CASSYSGGPSYEQYF. For the CDR3, the DNA is TGTGCCAGCAGTTATTCAGGAGGACCCAGCTACGAGCAGTACTTC.

In its sample, this clone is large (0.1 to 1%). The rearrangement joins TRBV19 to TRBJ2-3; no firm D call. Germline CDR1 reads LNHDA; CDR2 reads SQIVND (reference sequence). V was pared by 3 bases and J by 0 bases, with 7 bases between. This CDR3 is 14 amino acids long. The CDR3 is CASSMVPSTDTQYF. Here the CDR3 DNA reads TGTGCCAGTAGTATGGTTCCTAGCACAGATACGCAGTATTTT.

The chain has TRBV13 and TRBJ1-1; D is perhaps TRBD1 (6 bases). Germline lookup yields CDR1 PRHDT and CDR2 FYEKMQ (reference sequence). There are 15 residues in the CDR3. The V end lost 4 bases, the J end lost 0 bases, and 12 bases lay between the germline ends. The CDR3 is CASSYRESMNTEAFF. The CDR3 DNA reads TGTGCCAGCAGCTACAGGGAGTCCATGAACACTGAAGCTTTCTTT.

This clone was picked up one time. The chain carries TRBV18 and TRBJ1-1; D is perhaps TRBD1 (5 bases). CDR3 length: 14 residues. V lost 1 base, J lost 3 bases, and 9 bases lay in between. Looked up from germline, CDR1 is KGHSH and CDR2 is LQKENI. CDR3 nucleotides: TGTGCCAGCTCACCACAGGGGCGCGACACTGAAGCTTTCTTT. Encoded protein: CASSPQGRDTEAFF.

The V and J genes are TRBV28 and TRBJ1-2; 9 bases agree with TRBD1. The CDR3 is made up of 14 amino acids. Germline V gene sequence: CDR1 MDHEN, CDR2 SYDVKM. The V segment lost 4 bases and the J segment 7 bases; nucleotides outside the gene matches: 7. As DNA, the CDR3 is TGTGCCAGCAGTTCCCTACAGGGGGCGGGTGGCTACACCTTC. Its protein product is CASSSLQGAGGYTF.

The chain recombines TRBV7-9 with TRBJ1-1; D gene ambiguous. The germline V and J ends were trimmed by 5 bases and 4 bases, with 8 bases remaining between them. CDR3 length: 12 amino acids. Germline V gene sequence: CDR1 SEHNR, CDR2 FQNEAQ (reference sequence). The CDR3: CASSSSGTEAFF. In DNA form, the CDR3 reads TGTGCCAGCAGCAGCAGCGGCACTGAAGCTTTCTTT.

This clone appeared a few times. The V call is TRBV7-9, the J call TRBJ1-5; D uncertain. The CDR3 totals 12 residues. V gave up 1 base and J gave up 11 bases, with 9 bases separating them. Germline-derived CDR1 and CDR2 are SEHNR and FQNEAQ (reference sequence). The CDR3 coding sequence is TGTGCCAGCAGCTTAGGGGGAAGAGCCCAGCATTTT. Translated, it gives CASSLGGRAQHF.

The chain joins TRBV5-8 to TRBJ2-3; tentatively, D is TRBD1 or TRBD2 (5 bases each). The germline V gene has CDR1 SGHTS and CDR2 YDEGEE. This CDR3 region has 12 residues. Trimming removed 0 bases at V and 6 bases at J, with 5 bases between. In DNA, the CDR3 is TGTGCCAGCAGCTTGGGGGGGGATACGCAGTATTTT. It encodes CASSLGGDTQYF.

The J gene is TRBJ2-7, the V gene TRBV20-1; D ambiguous. Trimming shortened V by 3 bases and J by 3 bases, and 3 bases separated the two germline ends. Germline-derived CDR1 and CDR2 are DFQATT and SNEGSKA (reference sequence). The CDR3 runs 10 residues. DNA for the CDR3: TGCAGTGCTAGCGACTACGAGCAGTACTTC. Amino acids: CSASDYEQYF.

The chain recombines TRBV7-9 with TRBJ1-1; the match to TRBD1 covers 9 bases. The CDR3 is 17 residues long. Germline V gene sequence: CDR1 SEHNR, CDR2 FQNEAQ (reference sequence). Trimming at V came to 1 base and at J to 2 bases, leaving 8 bases not matched to a gene. CDR3 amino acids: CASSLGSGTGFNTEAFF. CDR3 coding DNA: TGTGCCAGCAGCTTAGGCTCCGGGACAGGGTTTAACACTGAAGCTTTCTTT.

Only one count was recorded for this clone. The gene calls are TRBV5-1 and TRBJ2-3; D remains ambiguous. This CDR3 has 13 amino acids. Germline V gene data show CDR1 as SGHRS and CDR2 as YFSETQ. V was shortened by 4 bases and J by 2 bases, with 8 bases between the two germline ends. CDR3 in amino acids: CASSQSPTDTQYF. Written as DNA, the CDR3 is TGCGCCAGCAGCCAATCGCCCACAGATACGCAGTATTTT.